This T cell receptor beta chain derives from a study of T cell responses to AZD1222 COVID-19 vaccine. Looked up from germline, CDR1 is SGHNT and CDR2 is YYREEE (reference sequence). This CDR3 region has 16 residues. The V gene end was trimmed by 4 bases and the J gene end by 6 bases; junction bases not matched to a gene: 10. As regards this clone: Antigen unknown.

Second-dose intervals near 4 or 12 weeks were combined. Study findings and constraints: Just six AZD1222 recipients tested seropositive at baseline. Donors were mostly white British, more females; clonal diversity possibly underestimated.

TCRdb's table, derived via immunoSEQ multiplex PCR, lists solely in-frame clones and lacks some. The sample records some 180,000 clones, roughly 85% being singletons. This receptor was identified in an adult who received the AZD1222 COVID-19 vaccine. The rearrangement links TRBV5-4 to TRBJ1-5; 10 bases line up with TRBD1. The sequenced sample was peripheral blood, obtained 28 days after the second AZD1222 dose. CDR3 sequence: CASSLRRDRGSQPQHF. The DNA for the CDR3 is TGTGCCAGCAGCCTTCGCCGGGACAGGGGAAGTCAGCCCCAGCATTTT. Using reference TRBV5-4 and TRBJ1-5 for the parts outside the CDR3, the full variable domain is ETGVTQSPTHLIKTRGQQVTLRCSSQSGHNTVSWYQQALGQGPQFIFQYYREEENGRGNFPPRFSGLQFPNYSSELNVNALELDDSALYLCASSLRRDRGSQPQHFGDGTRLSIL.